Below, 4 T cell receptor beta chains from the same sample are listed, as sequenced in a study of blood T cell repertoires in COVID-19. The protocol was immunoSEQ multiplex PCR, while the TCRdb copy is restricted to in-frame clones and leaves out a portion. This sample has around 60,000 clones; around 89% occur once, and the top ten carry roughly an eighth. What was sequenced was peripheral blood. These receptors all come from a woman aged 60-70 years with active COVID-19.

J is TRBJ2-1 and V is TRBV6-2 or TRBV6-3; TRBD2 matches at 13 bases. Germline V lookup: CDR1 MNHEY, CDR2 SVGEGT. The CDR3 totals 16 residues. Losses at the gene ends were 7 bases for V and 5 bases for J; bases not matched to a gene: 8. The CDR3 is CASNPQGLAGNNEQFF. CDR3 bases: TGTGCCAGCAACCCCCAGGGACTAGCGGGGAACAATGAGCAGTTCTTC.

Only a few counts were recorded for this clone. The chain links TRBV6-5 to TRBJ1-1, with a possible D match to TRBD1 (6 bases). Trimming removed 3 bases from V and 4 bases from J, with 15 bases in between. This CDR3 is built from 15 residues. Germline CDR1 and CDR2: MNHEY and SVGAGI. The CDR3 sequence is CASSYMGAGSTEAFF. For the CDR3, the DNA is TGTGCCAGCAGTTATATGGGGGCTGGAAGCACTGAAGCTTTCTTT.

This sequence joins TRBV19 and TRBJ1-1; D might be TRBD1 (6 bases). Trimming shortened V by 3 bases and J by 2 bases, and 16 bases separated the two germline ends. The germline V gene has CDR1 LNHDA and CDR2 SQIVND (reference sequence). The CDR3 extends over 16 amino acids. The CDR3 nucleotides read TGTGCCAGTAGTATCGATTCCCAGGGGTCAAACACTGAAGCTTTCTTT. It translates to CASSIDSQGSNTEAFF. The full variable domain, in which reference TRBV19 and TRBJ1-1 provide the parts outside the CDR3, is DGGITQSPKYLFRKEGQNVTLSCEQNLNHDAMYWYRQDPGQGLRLIYYSQIVNDFQKGDIAEGYSVSREKKESFPLTVTSAQKNPTAFYLCASSIDSQGSNTEAFFGQGTRLTVV.

In this sample, this clone turned up once. The V call is TRBV4-1, the J call TRBJ2-1; 11 nucleotides line up with TRBD2. V dropped 0 bases and J dropped 0; count of bases not matched to a gene: 4. CDR3 length: 18 amino acids. CDR1 is MGHRA and CDR2 is YSYEKL in the germline V gene. The CDR3 bases are TGCGCCAGCAGCCAAGATATAGCGGGGGGGTCCTCCTACAATGAGCAGTTCTTC. It specifies CASSQDIAGGSSYNEQFF.